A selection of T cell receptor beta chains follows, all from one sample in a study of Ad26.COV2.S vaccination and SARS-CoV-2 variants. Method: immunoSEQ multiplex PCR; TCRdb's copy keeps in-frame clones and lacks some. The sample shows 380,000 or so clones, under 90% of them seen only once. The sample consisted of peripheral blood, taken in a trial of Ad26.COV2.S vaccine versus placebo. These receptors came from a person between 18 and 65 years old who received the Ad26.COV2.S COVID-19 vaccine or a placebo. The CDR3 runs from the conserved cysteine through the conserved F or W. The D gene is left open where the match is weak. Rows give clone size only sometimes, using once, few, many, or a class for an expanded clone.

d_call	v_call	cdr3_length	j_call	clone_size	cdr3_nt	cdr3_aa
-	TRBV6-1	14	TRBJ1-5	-	TGTGCCAGCAGTGAATCCCCCGAAAATCAGCCCCAGCATTTT	CASSESPENQPQHF
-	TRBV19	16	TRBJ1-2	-	TGTGCCAGTAGTTCCCCCAGGGACTTCTCTTACTGGGGCTACACCTTC	CASSSPRDFSYWGYTF
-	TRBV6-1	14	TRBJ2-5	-	TGTGCCAGCAGTGACGGCAGGGGAGGAGAGACCCAGTACTTC	CASSDGRGGETQYF
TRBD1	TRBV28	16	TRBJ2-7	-	TGTGCCAGCAGTACCCGACAGGGGAAAGGATCCTACGAGCAGTACTTC	CASSTRQGKGSYEQYF
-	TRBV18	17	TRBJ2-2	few	TGTGCCAGCTCACCAATCCAGACGAGGTCGAACACCGGGGAGCTGTTTTTT	CASSPIQTRSNTGELFF
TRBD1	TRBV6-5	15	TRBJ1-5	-	TGTGCCAGCAGGGGACAGGGATTAAGCAATCAGCCCCAGCATTTT	CASRGQGLSNQPQHF
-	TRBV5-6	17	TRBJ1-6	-	TGTGCCAGCAGCTTCCTAACGGGGAGCTCCTATAATTCACCCCTCCACTTT	CASSFLTGSSYNSPLHF
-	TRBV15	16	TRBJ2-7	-	TGTGCCACCAGCAGAGACCCAGTCTTCATCTCCTACGAGCAGTACTTC	CATSRDPVFISYEQYF
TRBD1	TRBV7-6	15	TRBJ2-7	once	TGTGCCAGCAGCTCAGGACAGGGGGCTTTCAACGAGCAGTACTTC	CASSSGQGAFNEQYF
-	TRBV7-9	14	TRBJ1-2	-	TGTGCCAGCAGCTCCGGGCTCCGGGGCGATGGCTACACCTTC	CASSSGLRGDGYTF
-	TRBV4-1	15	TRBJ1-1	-	TGCGCCAGCAGCCAAGTGGGACGGACTAACACTGAAGCTTTCTTT	CASSQVGRTNTEAFF
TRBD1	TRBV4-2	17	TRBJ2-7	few	TGTGCCAGCAGCCAAGATTCCCCGACAGGGGAACGTCACGAGCAGTACTTC	CASSQDSPTGERHEQYF
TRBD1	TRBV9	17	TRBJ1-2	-	TGTGCCAGCAGCGTAGGACCCGAGGGGGCGCCGGACTATGGCTACACCTTC	CASSVGPEGAPDYGYTF
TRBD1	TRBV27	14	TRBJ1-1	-	TGTGCCAGCAGTGCCCACAGGGGAGGAACTGAAGCTTTCTTT	CASSAHRGGTEAFF
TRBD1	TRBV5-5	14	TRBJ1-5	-	TGTGCCAGCAGCAAGGGACAGAGCAATCAGCCCCAGCATTTT	CASSKGQSNQPQHF
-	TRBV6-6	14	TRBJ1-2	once	TGTGCCAGCAGTTACGCCAGGGGCCCCTATGGCTACACCTTC	CASSYARGPYGYTF
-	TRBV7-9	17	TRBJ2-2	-	TGTGCCAGCAGCCATCCAATGGACCCTTCGAACACCGGGGAGCTGTTTTTT	CASSHPMDPSNTGELFF
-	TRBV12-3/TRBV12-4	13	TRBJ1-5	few	TGTGCCAGCAGTTTGGACAGCGATCAGCCCCAGCATTTT	CASSLDSDQPQHF
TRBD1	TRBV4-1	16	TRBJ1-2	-	TGCGCCAGCAGCTCACAGGCGACAGGGGTCAACTATGGCTACACCTTC	CASSSQATGVNYGYTF
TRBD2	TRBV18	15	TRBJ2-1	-	TGTGCCAGCTCACCACCGAGCGGGAGTGACGGTGAGCAGTTCTTC	CASSPPSGSDGEQFF
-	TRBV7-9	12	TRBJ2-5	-	TGTGCCACCCGAGGGCCGGGAGAGACCCAGTACTTC	CATRGPGETQYF
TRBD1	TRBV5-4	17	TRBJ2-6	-	TGTGCCAGCAGCTTGGGGACAGGGGGCTCTGGGGCCAACGTCCTGACTTTC	CASSLGTGGSGANVLTF
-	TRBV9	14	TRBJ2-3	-	TGTGCCAGCAGCCTCGGACATATCACAGATACGCAGTATTTT	CASSLGHITDTQYF
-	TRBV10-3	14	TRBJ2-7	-	TGTGCCATCAGAGGACAGACTAACCTCTACGAGCAGTACTTC	CAIRGQTNLYEQYF
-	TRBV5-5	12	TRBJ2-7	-	TGTGCCAGCAGCGACGTGGGATACGAGCAGTACTTC	CASSDVGYEQYF
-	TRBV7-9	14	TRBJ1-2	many	TGTGCCAGCAGCCGCCGGGACACCGACTATGGCTACACCTTC	CASSRRDTDYGYTF
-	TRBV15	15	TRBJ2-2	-	TGTGCCACCAGCGGGTGGGCCCTCGGAACCGGGGAGCTGTTTTTT	CATSGWALGTGELFF
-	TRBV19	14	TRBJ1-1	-	TGTGCCAGTAGTAGAGGGGGGGGGAACACTGAAGCTTTCTTT	CASSRGGGNTEAFF
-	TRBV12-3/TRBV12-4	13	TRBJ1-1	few	TGTGCCAGCAGGGGGACCGGGGGGACTGAAGCTTTCTTT	CASRGTGGTEAFF
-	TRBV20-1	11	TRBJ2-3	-	TGCAGTGGTGGGGGCCCCGATACGCAGTATTTT	CSGGGPDTQYF
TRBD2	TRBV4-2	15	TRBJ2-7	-	TGTGCCAGCAGCCCTTTAGCGGGGGGGCCCAACGAGCAGTACTTC	CASSPLAGGPNEQYF
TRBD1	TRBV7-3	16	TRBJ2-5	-	TGTGCCAGCAGCGTAACCGGACAGGGGGCGCGAGAGACCCAGTACTTC	CASSVTGQGARETQYF
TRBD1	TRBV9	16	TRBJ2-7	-	TGTGCCAGCAGCTTGAATCCGACAGGGAGCCTGTACGAGCAGTACTTC	CASSLNPTGSLYEQYF
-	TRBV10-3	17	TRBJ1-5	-	TGTGCCATCAGTGAGTCCTGGACACCCAGCGAAGATAAGCCCCAGCATTTT	CAISESWTPSEDKPQHF
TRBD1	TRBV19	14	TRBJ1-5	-	TGTGCCAGTAGTAAGGGGACAGCCCTAACGCCCCAGCATTTT	CASSKGTALTPQHF
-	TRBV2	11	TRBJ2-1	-	TGTGCCAGCACTGTTCTTGGGAAGCAGTTCTTC	CASTVLGKQFF
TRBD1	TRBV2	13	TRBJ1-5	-	TGTGCCACCGGGACAGCTCGTCTTCAGCCCCAGCATTTT	CATGTARLQPQHF
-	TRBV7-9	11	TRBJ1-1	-	TGTGCCAGCAGCTTGGACGGAGGGGCTTTCTTT	CASSLDGGAFF
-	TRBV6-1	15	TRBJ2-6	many	TGTGCCAGCAGTGAAGGGGGCTCTGGGGCCAACGTCCTGACTTTC	CASSEGGSGANVLTF
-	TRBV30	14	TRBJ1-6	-	TGTGCCGCTAGGACCGGGACGGCTAATTCACCCCTCCACTTT	CAARTGTANSPLHF
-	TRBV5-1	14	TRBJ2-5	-	TGCGCCAGCAGCTTATTCGGGACGGAAGAGACCCAGTACTTC	CASSLFGTEETQYF
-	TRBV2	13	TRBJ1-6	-	TGTGCCAGCTGTGGCCCGCTTAATTCACCCCTCCACTTT	CASCGPLNSPLHF
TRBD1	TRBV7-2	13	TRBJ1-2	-	TGTGCCAGCAGCCGAACAGGGGCATATGGCTACACCTTC	CASSRTGAYGYTF
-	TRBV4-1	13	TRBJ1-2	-	TGCGCCAGCAGCCAAGTTGGAGTGGGCGGCTACACCTTC	CASSQVGVGGYTF
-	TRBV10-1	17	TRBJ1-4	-	TGCGCCAGCAGTGAGTCAATTGGGGCTGGGACTAATGAAAAACTGTTTTTT	CASSESIGAGTNEKLFF
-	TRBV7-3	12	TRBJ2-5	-	TGTGCCAGCAGCATAGACCAAGAGACCCAGTACTTC	CASSIDQETQYF
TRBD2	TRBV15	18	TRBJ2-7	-	TGTGCCACCAGCAGAGCTTCTTGGGGGGGACGGCCCCCCGGCGAGCAGTACTTC	CATSRASWGGRPPGEQYF
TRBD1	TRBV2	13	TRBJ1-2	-	TGTGCCAGCAGTGGGGGACAGGGGCATGGCTACACCTTC	CASSGGQGHGYTF
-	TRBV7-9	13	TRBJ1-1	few	TGTGCCAGCAGCTTAGAGGGCATTGGGGTAGCTTTCTTT	CASSLEGIGVAFF
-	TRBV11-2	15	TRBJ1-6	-	TGTGCCAGCAGCTTAGGAATCGGGAATAATTCACCCCTCCACTTT	CASSLGIGNNSPLHF
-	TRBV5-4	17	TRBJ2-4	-	TGTGCCAGCAGCTTGAGGCTTCTTAGTTCGGCCAAAAACATTCAGTACTTC	CASSLRLLSSAKNIQYF